The 28 T cell receptor beta chains presented below share a single source sample, sequenced in a study of response to subunit inactivated influenza vaccine. TCRdb fed the RT-PCR reads into MiXCR, producing one record per CDR3 protein. The table has around 650,000 distinct CDR3 sequences, roughly 14% seen once. The sequences come from PBMCs from blood, collected 11 to 12 days after vaccination. Every receptor here comes from a man aged 45-65 years who received an inactivated influenza vaccine.

This clonotype was recorded at least ten times. This chain uses TRBV29-1 with TRBJ2-5; TRBD2 matches 10 bases. The CDR3 is 16 amino acids. With V trimmed by 3 bases and J by 5 bases, 12 bases remained unmatched. The V gene's germline CDR1 is SQVTM and CDR2 ANQGSEA. CDR3 in DNA: TGCAGCGTTGATGGGGCCGCTAGCGGGAGTGGGGAGACCCAGTACTTC. Its protein is CSVDGAASGSGETQYF. The full variable domain, with the rest looked up from reference TRBV29-1 and TRBJ2-5, is SAVISQKPSRDICQRGTSLTIQCQVDSQVTMMFWYRQQPGQSLTLIATANQGSEATYESGFVIDKFPISRPNLTFSTLTVSNMSPEDSSIYLCSVDGAASGSGETQYFGPGTRLLVL.

The chain uses TRBV5-5 and TRBJ1-1; D uncertain. The CDR3 consists of 14 residues. V lost 2 bases and J lost 3, with 11 bases in between. CDR1 SGHKS and CDR2 YYEKEE come from the germline V gene (reference sequence). CDR3 region: CASSFSGIYTEAFF. CDR3 DNA sequence: TGTGCCAGCAGCTTCTCTGGCATCTACACTGAAGCTTTCTTT. Looking up the rest from reference TRBV5-5 and TRBJ1-1 gives the full variable domain: DAGVTQSPTHLIKTRGQQVTLRCSPISGHKSVSWYQQVLGQGPQFIFQYYEKEERGRGNFPDRFSARQFPNYSSELNVNALLLGDSALYLCASSFSGIYTEAFFGQGTRLTVV.

This clonotype was seen repeatedly, ten times or more. V gene TRBV7-2 combines with J gene TRBJ2-5; D may be TRBD1 (5 bases). The CDR3 consists of 14 residues. V lost 4 bases and J lost 1, with 10 bases in between. Germline lookup yields CDR1 SGHTA and CDR2 FQGNSA. CDR3 sequence (DNA): TGTGCCAGCAGCTCCAGGGTTGTCCAAGAGACCCAGTACTTC. Translated, it gives CASSSRVVQETQYF.

This clonotype was picked up a small number of times. The chain is built from TRBV12-3 or TRBV12-4 and TRBJ2-6, with D hard to call. V lost 6 bases to trimming and J lost 9 bases, with 12 bases between them. The CDR3 extends over 13 amino acids. CDR3 DNA sequence: TGTGCCAGCAGCCCCGCCTACGGCAACGTCCTGACTTTC. This sequence encodes CASSPAYGNVLTF.

This clonotype occurred a few times. The rearrangement links TRBV9 to TRBJ2-1, with 14 bases aligning to TRBD2. This CDR3 spans 19 amino acids. Germline V CDR1 and CDR2: SGDLS, YYNGEE. V lost 3 bases, J lost 8 bases, and 16 bases stayed unmatched. For the CDR3, the DNA is TGTGCCAGCAGCGCCCTAACTACGGGACTAGCGGGAGTGGTCCATGAGCAGTTCTTC. It codes for CASSALTTGLAGVVHEQFF.

V and J are TRBV7-9 and TRBJ2-5; a weak D match, TRBD2 (5 bases). CDR3 length equals 15 residues. The ends were cut back, 0 bases at V and 3 bases at J, with 11 bases in the middle. The germline V gene encodes CDR1 SEHNR and CDR2 FQNEAQ (reference sequence). DNA of the CDR3: TGTGCCAGCAGCTTAGCTCGGAGGTCGGAAGAGACCCAGTACTTC. Protein: CASSLARRSEETQYF.

This clonotype was counted a single time. This chain links TRBV4-2 with TRBJ1-1; 8 bases fit TRBD1. V lost 4 bases to trimming and J lost 0 bases; unmatched junction nucleotides: 4. Germline lookup yields CDR1 LGHNA and CDR2 YNFKEQ. This CDR3 comprises 15 residues. The CDR3 reads CASSRQGLVNTEAFF. The CDR3 bases are TGTGCCAGCAGCCGACAGGGGTTGGTGAACACTGAAGCTTTCTTT.

The V and J genes are TRBV28 and TRBJ1-5, with unresolved D. CDR3 length: 12 amino acids. Trimming removed 4 bases from V and 8 bases from J, with 9 bases in between. Germline assignment: CDR1 MDHEN and CDR2 SYDVKM. The CDR3 coding sequence is TGTGCCAGCAGTTGGAGCTCGGAGCCCCAGCATTTT. The encoded protein is CASSWSSEPQHF.

This clonotype was seen only a few times. The chain carries TRBV20-1 and TRBJ2-1, with TRBD2 identical over 11 bases. The CDR3 is made up of 16 amino acids. V shed 0 bases and J 8 bases; nucleotides not matched to a gene: 9. The germline V gene has CDR1 DFQATT and CDR2 SNEGSKA (reference sequence). DNA of the CDR3: TGCAGTGCTAGAGATTTACTAGCGGGGGCCGGGGATGAGCAGTTCTTC. It is translated as CSARDLLAGAGDEQFF.

The chain carries TRBV19 and TRBJ2-2; a possible D gene is TRBD2 (6 bases). Germline values: CDR1 LNHDA, CDR2 SQIVND (reference sequence). The CDR3 runs to 14 residues. V was pared by 7 bases and J by 3 bases, with 12 bases between. CDR3 protein: CASKRETYTGELFF. In nucleotides, the CDR3 is TGTGCCAGTAAACGGGAGACCTACACCGGGGAGCTGTTTTTT.

The chain carries TRBV20-1 and TRBJ2-2; D is ambiguous. The CDR3 sequence is 15 residues long. V lost 1 base to trimming and J lost 5 bases, with 14 bases between them. Germline-derived CDR1 and CDR2 are DFQATT and SNEGSKA (reference sequence). The CDR3 sequence is CSARGILFGTGELFF. In nucleotides, the CDR3 is TGCAGTGCTAGAGGGATTCTATTCGGAACCGGGGAGCTGTTTTTT.

This clonotype has a count of ten or more. The V call is TRBV12-3 or TRBV12-4, the J call TRBJ2-1; D is ambiguous. There are 12 residues in the CDR3. V was trimmed by 6 bases and J by 6 bases, leaving 9 bases between them. The CDR3 reads CASSLYGNEQFF. Written as DNA, the CDR3 is TGTGCCAGCAGCCTCTATGGCAATGAGCAGTTCTTC.

The V call is TRBV7-9, the J call TRBJ1-2; tentatively, D is TRBD1 (5 bases). V lost 1 base and J lost 2, with 8 bases in between. The CDR3 has 14 residues. Germline assignment: CDR1 SEHNR and CDR2 FQNEAQ (reference sequence). CDR3 region: CASSLEAGNYGYTF. The DNA for the CDR3 is TGTGCCAGCAGCTTAGAGGCAGGGAACTATGGCTACACCTTC.

CDR3 region: CASSKGGQQETQYF. The CDR3 bases are TGTGCCAGCAGCAAAGGGGGACAGCAAGAGACCCAGTACTTC. The chain is built from TRBV7-2 and TRBJ2-5; the match to TRBD1 covers 7 bases. CDR3 length: 14 residues. V lost 5 bases and J lost 2; bases outside the gene matches: 5. The germline V gene has CDR1 SGHTA and CDR2 FQGNSA.

This clonotype has ten or more counts. This chain uses TRBV12-3 or TRBV12-4 with TRBJ2-2; a weak D match, TRBD2 (5 bases). The CDR3 contains 15 residues. V lost 2 bases, J lost 6 bases, and 13 bases lay in between. This CDR3 is CASSLMTTGPGELFF. For the CDR3, the DNA is TGTGCCAGCAGTTTAATGACTACCGGTCCCGGGGAGCTGTTTTTT.

A few counts support this clonotype. J is TRBJ2-2 and V is TRBV6-1, with 9 nucleotides matching TRBD1. CDR1 and CDR2 from the germline V gene are MNHNS and SASEGT. This CDR3 has 15 residues. J was trimmed by 0 bases and V by 4 bases; bases with no gene match: 0. CDR3 protein: CASSGTGANTGELFF. As DNA, the CDR3 is TGTGCCAGCAGTGGGACAGGGGCGAACACCGGGGAGCTGTTTTTT.

The chain joins TRBV4-3 to TRBJ1-4; D is unclear. Germline assignment: CDR1 LGHNA and CDR2 YSLEER. The CDR3 length is 13 residues. The V and J ends lost 1 base and 7 bases respectively, with 7 bases between them. CDR3 protein: CASSQVYSEKLFF. CDR3 in DNA: TGCGCCAGCAGCCAAGTTTACAGTGAAAAACTGTTTTTT.

The chain is built from TRBV4-2 and TRBJ2-6, with unresolved D. V was pared by 8 bases and J by 0 bases, with 20 bases between. This CDR3 spans 18 amino acids. Looked up from germline, CDR1 is LGHNA and CDR2 is YNFKEQ. CDR3 DNA sequence: TGTGCCAGCGGCCCCTTGCCCCTAGACCTCTCTGGGGCCAACGTCCTGACTTTC. Protein product: CASGPLPLDLSGANVLTF.

The chain couples TRBV20-1 to TRBJ2-1; maybe TRBD2 (7 bases). Trimming stripped 5 bases from V and 5 bases from J, with 16 bases between. This CDR3 comprises 14 residues. From germline, CDR1 is DFQATT and CDR2 SNEGSKA (reference sequence). CDR3 sequence reads: CSASIGGADNEQFF. The CDR3 DNA reads TGCAGTGCTTCCATTGGGGGGGCGGACAATGAGCAGTTCTTC.

J is TRBJ1-4 and V is TRBV7-2; no clear D gene. Germline values: CDR1 SGHTA, CDR2 FQGNSA. The V and J ends lost 1 base and 8 bases respectively, with 8 bases between them. CDR3 size: 13 residues. The CDR3 loop is CASSLVVREKLFF. The DNA of the CDR3 is TGTGCCAGCAGCTTAGTTGTGCGGGAAAAACTGTTTTTT.

This clonotype was seen more than once but under ten times. The gene calls are TRBV5-1 and TRBJ2-3; TRBD2 matches at 8 bases. The CDR3 has 16 amino acids. The germline CDR1 and CDR2 sequences are SGHRS and YFSETQ. V was clipped by 3 bases and J by 6 bases; unmatched bases: 12. CDR3 loop: CASSSKAGLGVDTQYF. The CDR3, as DNA: TGCGCCAGCAGCTCCAAGGCGGGACTAGGTGTTGATACGCAGTATTTT. The full variable domain, rest sourced from reference TRBV5-1 and TRBJ2-3, is KAGVTQTPRYLIKTRGQQVTLSCSPISGHRSVSWYQQTPGQGLQFLFEYFSETQRNKGNFPGRFSGRQFSNSRSEMNVSTLELGDSALYLCASSSKAGLGVDTQYFGPGTRLTVL.

This clonotype was detected only a few times. The chain uses TRBV5-1 and TRBJ2-4; the D gene is possibly TRBD1 (6 bases). Germline CDR1 and CDR2: SGHRS and YFSETQ. The CDR3 is made up of 15 amino acids. The V end was cut by 4 bases, the J end by 0 bases, with 11 bases between. For the CDR3, the DNA is TGCGCCAGCAGCCCTGGGACACAAGCCAAAAACATTCAGTACTTC. Translated: CASSPGTQAKNIQYF.

V is TRBV6-5 and J is TRBJ2-6, with D perhaps TRBD1 (5 bases). V lost 4 bases and J lost 3, with 10 bases in between. Germline lookup yields CDR1 MNHEY and CDR2 SVGAGI. The CDR3 totals 15 residues. CDR3 sequence: CASSFQGLGANVLTF. The CDR3 DNA reads as TGTGCCAGCAGTTTCCAGGGTCTTGGGGCCAACGTCCTGACTTTC.

The table lists this clonotype with many counts. The gene calls are TRBV5-1 and TRBJ1-1, with D possibly TRBD1 on 5 matching bases. Germline CDR1 reads SGHRS; CDR2 reads YFSETQ. The CDR3 covers 14 residues. V gave up 2 bases and J gave up 5 bases, with 13 bases separating them. CDR3 DNA sequence: TGCGCCAGCAGCTTCTCGGGGGGTCGAACTGAAGCTTTCTTT. Its protein product is CASSFSGGRTEAFF.

This clonotype was picked up a small number of times. V and J are TRBV7-2 and TRBJ2-5, with D uncertain. Per the germline V gene, CDR1 is SGHTA and CDR2 is FQGNSA. The CDR3 totals 14 residues. V lost 0 bases to trimming and J lost 5 bases, with 10 bases between them. For the CDR3, the DNA is TGTGCCAGCAGCTTAGCGTCCCCCAGGGAGACCCAGTACTTC. Translation: CASSLASPRETQYF.

V gene TRBV18 combines with J gene TRBJ2-7; 15 positions match TRBD2. CDR1 is KGHSH, CDR2 LQKENI, per germline. V shed 3 bases and J 4 bases; nucleotides not matched to a gene: 7. The CDR3 length is 17 residues. The CDR3 region is CASSPYSGTSGRYEQYF. In DNA, the CDR3 is TGTGCCAGCTCACCTTACTCCGGGACTAGCGGGAGGTACGAGCAGTACTTC.

The rearrangement joins TRBV3-1 to TRBJ1-6; D is undetermined. The germline CDR1 and CDR2 sequences are LGHDT and YNNKEL (reference sequence). The CDR3 sequence is 14 residues long. The V gene lost 7 bases and the J gene lost 8 bases, with 15 bases spanning the gap. The CDR3: CASTGEWTDSPLHF. CDR3 bases: TGTGCCAGCACTGGTGAGTGGACGGATTCACCCCTCCACTTT.

V usage is TRBV15 and J usage is TRBJ2-2, with D possibly matching TRBD2 (5 bases). CDR3 length: 13 amino acids. The ends were cut back, 8 bases at V and 1 base at J, with 8 bases in the middle. The V gene's germline CDR1 is LNHNV and CDR2 YYDKDF (reference sequence). DNA of the CDR3: TGTGCCACCGCTCGGGGGAACACCGGGGAGCTGTTTTTT. Translating gives CATARGNTGELFF.